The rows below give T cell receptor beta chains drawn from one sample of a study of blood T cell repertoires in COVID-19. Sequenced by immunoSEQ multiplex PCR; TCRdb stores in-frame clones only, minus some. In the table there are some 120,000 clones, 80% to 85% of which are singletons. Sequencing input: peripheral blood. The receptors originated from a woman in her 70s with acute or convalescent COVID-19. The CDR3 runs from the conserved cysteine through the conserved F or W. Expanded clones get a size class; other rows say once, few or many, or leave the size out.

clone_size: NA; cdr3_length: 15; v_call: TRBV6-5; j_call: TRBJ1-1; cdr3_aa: CASTTNGVSNTEAFF
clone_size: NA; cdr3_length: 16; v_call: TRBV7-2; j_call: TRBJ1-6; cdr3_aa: CASSTRTGQGNSPLHF
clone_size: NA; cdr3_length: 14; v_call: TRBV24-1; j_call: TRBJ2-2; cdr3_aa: CATSVNSENGELFF
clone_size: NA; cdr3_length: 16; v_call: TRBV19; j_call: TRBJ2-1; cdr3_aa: CASRRTGTSGYNEQFF
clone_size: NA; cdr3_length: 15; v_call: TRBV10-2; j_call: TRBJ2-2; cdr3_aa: CASRKGQGNSGELFF
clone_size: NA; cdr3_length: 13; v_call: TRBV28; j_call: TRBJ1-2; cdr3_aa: CASSLPGVYGYTF
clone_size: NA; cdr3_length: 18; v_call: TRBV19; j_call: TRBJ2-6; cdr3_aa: CASSIVGVGVSGANVLTF
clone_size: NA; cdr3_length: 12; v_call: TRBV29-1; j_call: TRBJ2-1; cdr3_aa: CSAGLAGGEQFF
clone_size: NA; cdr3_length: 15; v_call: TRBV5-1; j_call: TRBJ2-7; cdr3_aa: CASSPQTGVSYEQYF
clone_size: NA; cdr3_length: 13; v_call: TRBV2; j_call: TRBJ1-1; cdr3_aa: CASGQDYLTEAFF
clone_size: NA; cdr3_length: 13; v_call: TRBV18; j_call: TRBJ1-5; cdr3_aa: CASSPGQGQPQHF
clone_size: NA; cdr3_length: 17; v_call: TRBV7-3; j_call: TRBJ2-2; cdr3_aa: CASSLFGARGNTGELFF
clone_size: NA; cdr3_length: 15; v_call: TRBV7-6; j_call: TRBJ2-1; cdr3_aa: CAPGKGLAGENEQFF
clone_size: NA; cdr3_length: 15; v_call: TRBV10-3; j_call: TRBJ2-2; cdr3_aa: CAISESRSNTGELFF
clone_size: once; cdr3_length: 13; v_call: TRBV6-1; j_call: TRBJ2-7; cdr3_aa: CASSEGGLYEQYF
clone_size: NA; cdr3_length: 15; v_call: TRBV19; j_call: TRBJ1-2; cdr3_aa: CASTQGGISEYGYTF
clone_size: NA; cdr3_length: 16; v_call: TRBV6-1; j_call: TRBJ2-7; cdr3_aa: CASSEANSGLGQEQYF
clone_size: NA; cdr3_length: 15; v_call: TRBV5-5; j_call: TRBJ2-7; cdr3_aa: CASSLRGTGVYEQYF
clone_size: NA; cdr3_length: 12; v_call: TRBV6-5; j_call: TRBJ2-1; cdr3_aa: CASSYGENEQFF
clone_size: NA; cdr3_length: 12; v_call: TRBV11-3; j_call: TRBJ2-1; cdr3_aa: CASSLNSNEQFF
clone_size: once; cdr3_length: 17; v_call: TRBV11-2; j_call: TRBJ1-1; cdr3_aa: CASGPRGQATTTSEAFF
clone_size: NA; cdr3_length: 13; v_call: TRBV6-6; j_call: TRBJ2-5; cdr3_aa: CASSSTGRETQYF
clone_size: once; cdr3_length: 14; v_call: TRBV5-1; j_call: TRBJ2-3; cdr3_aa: CADKKLASSDTQYF
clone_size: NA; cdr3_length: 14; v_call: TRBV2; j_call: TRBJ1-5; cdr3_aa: CASTGGQNNQPQHF
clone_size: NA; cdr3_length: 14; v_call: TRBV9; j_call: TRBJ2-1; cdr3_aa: CASSVRWENHEQFF
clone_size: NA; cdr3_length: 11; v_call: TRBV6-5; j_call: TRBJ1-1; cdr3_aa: CASKGDTEAFF
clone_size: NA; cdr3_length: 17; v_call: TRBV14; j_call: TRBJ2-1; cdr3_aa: CASSQDPGTGPYNEQFF
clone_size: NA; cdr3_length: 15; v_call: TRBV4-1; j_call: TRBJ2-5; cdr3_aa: CASSPLAGGRETQYF
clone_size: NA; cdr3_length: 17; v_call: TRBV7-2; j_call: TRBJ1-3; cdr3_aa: CASSLVGQGGTGNTIYF
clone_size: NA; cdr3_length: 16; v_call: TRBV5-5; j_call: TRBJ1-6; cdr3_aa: CASSFVGGPLTSPLHF
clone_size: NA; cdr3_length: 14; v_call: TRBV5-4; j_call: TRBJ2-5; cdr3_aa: CASSLENARKTQYF
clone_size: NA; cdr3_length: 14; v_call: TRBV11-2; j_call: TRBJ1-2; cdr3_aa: CASSLDLTGGGYTF
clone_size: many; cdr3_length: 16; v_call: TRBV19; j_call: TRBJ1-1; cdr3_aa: CASRIRTGTLNTEAFF
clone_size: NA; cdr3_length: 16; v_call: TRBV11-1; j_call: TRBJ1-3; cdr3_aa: CASSRTGGFSGNTIYF
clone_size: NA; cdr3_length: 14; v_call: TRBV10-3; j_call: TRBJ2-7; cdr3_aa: CAISELGQGDEQYF
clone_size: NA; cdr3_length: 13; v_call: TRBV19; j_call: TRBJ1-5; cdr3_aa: CASSSGGNQPQHF
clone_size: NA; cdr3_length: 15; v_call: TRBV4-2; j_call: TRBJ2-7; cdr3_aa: CASSQDGTGVYEQYF
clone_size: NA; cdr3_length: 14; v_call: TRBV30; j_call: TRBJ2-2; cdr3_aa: CAWSVRGRSGELFF
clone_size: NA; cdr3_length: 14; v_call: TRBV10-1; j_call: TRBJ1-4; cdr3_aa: CASNTTQGDEKLFF
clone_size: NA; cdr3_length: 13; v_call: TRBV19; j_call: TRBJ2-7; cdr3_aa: CASSIGDGYEQYF
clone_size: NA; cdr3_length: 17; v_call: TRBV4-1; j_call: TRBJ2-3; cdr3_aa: CASSQGPLAGGTDTQYF
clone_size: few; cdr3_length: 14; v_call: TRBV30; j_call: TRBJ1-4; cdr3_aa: CAWGDRATNEKLFF
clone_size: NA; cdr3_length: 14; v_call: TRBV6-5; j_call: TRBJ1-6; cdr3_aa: CASSYYGANSPLHF
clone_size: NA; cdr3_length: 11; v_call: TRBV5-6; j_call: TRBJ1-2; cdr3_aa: CASSGRRGYTF
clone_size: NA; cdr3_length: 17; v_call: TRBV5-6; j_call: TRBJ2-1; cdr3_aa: CASSFFSSGRAANEQFF
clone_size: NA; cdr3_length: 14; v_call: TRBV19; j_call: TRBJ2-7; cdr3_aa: CASGLGTANYEQYF
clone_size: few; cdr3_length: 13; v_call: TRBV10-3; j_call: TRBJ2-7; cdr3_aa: CAIRSSEAYEQYF
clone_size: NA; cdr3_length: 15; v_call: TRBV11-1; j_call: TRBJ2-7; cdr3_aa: CASSLGQLGVYEQYF
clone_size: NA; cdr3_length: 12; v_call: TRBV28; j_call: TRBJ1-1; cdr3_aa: CASRLQGMGAFF